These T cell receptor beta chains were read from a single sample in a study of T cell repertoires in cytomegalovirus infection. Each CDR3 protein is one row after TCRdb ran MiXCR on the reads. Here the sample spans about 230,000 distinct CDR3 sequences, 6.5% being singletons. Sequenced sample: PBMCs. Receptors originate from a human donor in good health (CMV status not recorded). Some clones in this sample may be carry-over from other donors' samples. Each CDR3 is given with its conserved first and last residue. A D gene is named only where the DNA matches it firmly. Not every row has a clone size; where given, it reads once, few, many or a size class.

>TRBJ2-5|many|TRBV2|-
TGTGCCAGCATTCACGACAGAAATCGACAAGAGACCCAGTACTTC
CASIHDRNRQETQYF
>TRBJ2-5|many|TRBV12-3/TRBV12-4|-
TGTGCCAGCAGTTTAGTGATAGGAGAGACCCAGTACTTC
CASSLVIGETQYF
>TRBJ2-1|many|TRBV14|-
TGTGCCAGCAGCCACAAGGGGGTCGGCTCCTACAATGAGCAGTTCTTC
CASSHKGVGSYNEQFF
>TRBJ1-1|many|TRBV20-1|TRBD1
TGCAGTGCAAGTCAGGACAGGGCAAGAGACACTGAAGCTTTCTTT
CSASQDRARDTEAFF
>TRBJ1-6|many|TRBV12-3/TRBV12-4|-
TGTGCCAGCAGTTTTTCAGGGGCATCACCCCTCCACTTT
CASSFSGASPLHF
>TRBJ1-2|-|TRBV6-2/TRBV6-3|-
TGTGCCAGCAGTTACGGGCATCACAGTCTCTATGGCTACACCTTC
CASSYGHHSLYGYTF
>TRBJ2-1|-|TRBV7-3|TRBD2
TGTGCCAGCAGCCCCCGACTAGCGGGGGGAGATGAGCAGTTCTTC
CASSPRLAGGDEQFF
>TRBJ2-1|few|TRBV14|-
TGTGCCAGCAGTTCAAGACAGGCCCACTTTTCCTACAATGAGCAGTTCTTC
CASSSRQAHFSYNEQFF
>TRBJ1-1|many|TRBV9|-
TGTGCCAGCAGCGTAGACCCGGTTGAGGGGGTAAGGACTGAAGCTTTCTTT
CASSVDPVEGVRTEAFF
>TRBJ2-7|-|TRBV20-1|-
TGCAGTGCTACGTTGCGGAACTCCTACGAGCAGTACTTC
CSATLRNSYEQYF
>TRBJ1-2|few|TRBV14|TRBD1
TGTGCCAGCAGCCTCAAAGGACAGGGAGCTAACTATGGCTACACCTTC
CASSLKGQGANYGYTF
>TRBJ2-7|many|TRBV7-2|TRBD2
TGTGCCAGCAGCCCGGCCCCAAGCGGGAAGTACGAGCAGTACTTC
CASSPAPSGKYEQYF
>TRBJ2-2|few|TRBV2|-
TGTGCCAGCAGTGTCACTGGCTCCGGGGAGCTGTTTTTT
CASSVTGSGELFF
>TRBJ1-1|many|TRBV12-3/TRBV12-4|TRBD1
TGTGCCAGCAGTTTAAGCGGGGGGACAGCGGAGAACGCTGAAGCTTTCTTT
CASSLSGGTAENAEAFF
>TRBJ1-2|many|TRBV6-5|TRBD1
TGTGCCAGCAGTTTCCAGGGGGCTGGGGGCTACACCTTC
CASSFQGAGGYTF
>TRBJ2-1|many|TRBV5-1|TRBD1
TGCGCCAGCAGCCAAGGACAGGGGGCCCTAAATGAGCAGTTCTTC
CASSQGQGALNEQFF
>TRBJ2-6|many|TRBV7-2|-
TGTGCCAGCAGCTTCAGGACAGGGGCCAACGTCCTGACTTTC
CASSFRTGANVLTF
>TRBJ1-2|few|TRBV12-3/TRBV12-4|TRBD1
TGTGCCAGCAGTGCCTCCAACACAGGGGGCGTCAACTATGGCTACACCTTC
CASSASNTGGVNYGYTF
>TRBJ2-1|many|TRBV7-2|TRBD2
TGTGCCAGCAGCCCGGGGACTAGCAATGAGCAGTTCTTC
CASSPGTSNEQFF
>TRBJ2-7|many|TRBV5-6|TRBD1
TGTGCCAGCAGCTTGACCGGGACAGGGGCGTACGAGCAGTACTTC
CASSLTGTGAYEQYF
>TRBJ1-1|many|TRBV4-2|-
TGTGCCAGCAGCCAAGGGAACAGGGAATACACTGAAGCTTTCTTT
CASSQGNREYTEAFF
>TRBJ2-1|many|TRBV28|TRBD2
TGTGCCAGCAGTTTACTGGCGGGGGGGCCTACTGAGCAGTTCTTC
CASSLLAGGPTEQFF
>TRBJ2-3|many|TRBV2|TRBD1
TGTGCCAGCAGCCTGGGACAGGGTGAGCTAGATACGCAGTATTTT
CASSLGQGELDTQYF
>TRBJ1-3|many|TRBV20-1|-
TGCAGTGCTTCGACCCCTGGAAACACCATATATTTT
CSASTPGNTIYF
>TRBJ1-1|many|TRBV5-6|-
TGTGCCAGCAGCTTTTACGTAGAGCGGAACACTGAAGCTTTCTTT
CASSFYVERNTEAFF
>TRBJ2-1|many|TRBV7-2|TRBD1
TGTGCCAGCAGCTTTTCCCCGGGACAGTTTTACAATGAGCAGTTCTTC
CASSFSPGQFYNEQFF
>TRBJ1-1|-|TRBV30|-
TGTGCCTGGAGTAGAGGGAGGGCCACTGAAGCTTTCTTT
CAWSRGRATEAFF
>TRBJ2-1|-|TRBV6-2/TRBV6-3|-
TGTGCCAGCAGTACTCGACGACAGTCCAATGAGCAGTTCTTC
CASSTRRQSNEQFF
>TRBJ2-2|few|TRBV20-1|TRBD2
TGCAGTGCTAGAGATCTGCGCGGGGGGTTCACCGGGGAGCTGTTTTTT
CSARDLRGGFTGELFF
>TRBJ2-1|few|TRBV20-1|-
TGCAGTGCTAGCCCCGGGGGCCGGGGGAATGAGCAGTTCTTC
CSASPGGRGNEQFF
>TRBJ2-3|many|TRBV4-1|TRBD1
TGCGCCAGCAGCCAAGAACCGAGACAGGGGCCGGGAGATACGCAGTATTTT
CASSQEPRQGPGDTQYF
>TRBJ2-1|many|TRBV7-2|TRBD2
TGTGCCAGCAGCTTTCGACGACTAGCGGGGTTGTTTGAGCAGTTCTTC
CASSFRRLAGLFEQFF
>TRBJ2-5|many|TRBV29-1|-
TGCAGCGTTGTTCCCCGGAGTTTGTCGGTCGAGAACAGAGGAGAGACCCAGTACTTC
CSVVPRSLSVENRGETQYF
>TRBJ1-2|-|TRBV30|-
TGTGCCTGGAGTGTACGGAAGGATGCCAACTATGTCTACACCTTC
CAWSVRKDANYVYTF
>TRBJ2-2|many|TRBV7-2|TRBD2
TGTGCCAGCAGCTTCCCCCGAGGTCGACTAGCGGGGGGAAACCCTACGAACACCGGGGAGCTGTTTTTT
CASSFPRGRLAGGNPTNTGELFF
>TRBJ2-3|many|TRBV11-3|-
TGTGCCAGCAGCTTAGGGATTTTGAAGGCCTCAGATACGCAGTATTTT
CASSLGILKASDTQYF
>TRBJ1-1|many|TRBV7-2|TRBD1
TGTGCCAGCAGCCCGAAAAGACAGGGGGCTGGGGCTTTCTTT
CASSPKRQGAGAFF
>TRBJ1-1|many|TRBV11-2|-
TGTGCCAGCAGCCAAGGGAGTGTGGCCACTGAAGCTTTCTTT
CASSQGSVATEAFF
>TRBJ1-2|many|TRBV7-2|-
TGTGCCAGCAGCCCTGCAGGGGCTTATGGCTACACCTTC
CASSPAGAYGYTF
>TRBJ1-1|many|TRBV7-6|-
TGTGCCAGCAGCCCAGGCCGGGGGCAATCGGACGCTTTCTTT
CASSPGRGQSDAFF
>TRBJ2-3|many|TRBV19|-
TGTGCCAGTAGTAGAAACAGGGAAGATACGCAGTATTTT
CASSRNREDTQYF
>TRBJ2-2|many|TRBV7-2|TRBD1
TGTGCCAGCAGCTCGGACAGGACGAACACCGGGGAGCTGTTTTTT
CASSSDRTNTGELFF